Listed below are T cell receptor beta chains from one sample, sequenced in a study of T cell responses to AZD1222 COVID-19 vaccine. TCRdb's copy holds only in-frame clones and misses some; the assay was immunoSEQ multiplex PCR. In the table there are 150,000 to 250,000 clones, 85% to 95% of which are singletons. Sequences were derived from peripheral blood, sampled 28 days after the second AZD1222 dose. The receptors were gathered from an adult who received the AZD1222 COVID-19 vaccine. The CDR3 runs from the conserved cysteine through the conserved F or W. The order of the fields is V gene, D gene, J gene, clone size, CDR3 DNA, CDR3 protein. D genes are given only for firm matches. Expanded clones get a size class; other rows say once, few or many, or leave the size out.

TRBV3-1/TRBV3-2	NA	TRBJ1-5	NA	TGTGCCAGCAGCCAAGTTAGCGGATCGGATCAGCCCCAGCATTTT	CASSQVSGSDQPQHF
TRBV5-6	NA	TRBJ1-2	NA	TGTGCCAGCAGTCGAGGGGCAGCAAACTATGGCTACACCTTC	CASSRGAANYGYTF
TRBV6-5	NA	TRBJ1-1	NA	TGTGCCAGCAGCGCCCCCACAGGTAACACTGAAGCTTTCTTT	CASSAPTGNTEAFF
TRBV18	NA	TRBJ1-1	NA	TGTGCCAGCTCACCGCGGGCCGGCGACACTGAAGCTTTCTTT	CASSPRAGDTEAFF
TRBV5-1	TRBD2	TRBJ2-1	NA	TGCGCCAGCAGCCTGGGACTAGCGGGGGGGTTTGAGCAGTTCTTC	CASSLGLAGGFEQFF
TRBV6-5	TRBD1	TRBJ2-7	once	TGTGCCACCCGGACAGGGAACTACGAGCAGTACTTC	CATRTGNYEQYF
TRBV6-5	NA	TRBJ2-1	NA	TGTGCCAGCAGGTCAGCTCTCACTCTAGCGCGGGAGCAGTTCTTC	CASRSALTLAREQFF
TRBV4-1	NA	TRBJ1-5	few	TGCGCCAGCAGCCAAGAGGAAGGACGCAATCAGCCCCAGCATTTT	CASSQEEGRNQPQHF
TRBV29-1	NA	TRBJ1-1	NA	TGCAGCGGTGGACACTTGAACACTGAAGCTTTCTTT	CSGGHLNTEAFF
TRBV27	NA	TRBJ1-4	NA	TGTGCCAGCGGCGGACGGGCTCTCCCTAATGAAAAACTGTTTTTT	CASGGRALPNEKLFF
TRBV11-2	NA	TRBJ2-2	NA	TGTGCCAGCAGCCCCCAGGGCACCGGGGAGCTGTTTTTT	CASSPQGTGELFF
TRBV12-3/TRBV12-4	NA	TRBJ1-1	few	TGTGCCAGCAGTTTTATAAGGGTGGCACAAGCTTTCTTT	CASSFIRVAQAFF
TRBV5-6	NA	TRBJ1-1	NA	TGTGCCAGCAGCTTGGTGGGGATGAACACTGAAGCTTTCTTT	CASSLVGMNTEAFF
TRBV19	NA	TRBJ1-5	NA	TGTGCCAGTAGTAGCAATCAGCCCCAGCATTTT	CASSSNQPQHF
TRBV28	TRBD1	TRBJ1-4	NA	TGTGCCAGCACCCCGACAGGGGAAAATGAAAAGCTGTTTTTT	CASTPTGENEKLFF
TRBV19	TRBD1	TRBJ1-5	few	TGTGCCAGTAGTCACACGATTGACAGGGGGCCTCAGCCCCAGCATTTT	CASSHTIDRGPQPQHF
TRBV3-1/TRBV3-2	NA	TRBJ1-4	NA	TGTGCCAGCAGCCAAGAATCAGAAAAACTGTTTTTT	CASSQESEKLFF
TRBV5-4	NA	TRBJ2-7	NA	TGTGCCAGCAGCGACGTGGGGAGCTCCTACGAGCAGTACTTC	CASSDVGSSYEQYF
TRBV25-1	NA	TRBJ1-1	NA	TGTGCCAGCAGTGAATTTAACACTGAAGCTTTCTTT	CASSEFNTEAFF
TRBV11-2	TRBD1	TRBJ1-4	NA	TGTGCCAGCAGCCCCCGGACAGGGGGCGCGGCTAATGAAAAACTGTTTTTT	CASSPRTGGAANEKLFF
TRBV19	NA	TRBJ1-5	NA	TGTGCCAGTCTCTCGATGGGGGAGGGAGGCAATCAGCCCCAGCATTTT	CASLSMGEGGNQPQHF
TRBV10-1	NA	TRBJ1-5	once	TGCGCCCTCCGGGGGGGGCACTACAATCAGCCCCAGCATTTT	CALRGGHYNQPQHF
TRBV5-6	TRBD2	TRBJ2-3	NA	TGTGCCAGCAGACTGAGCGGGGCCCCCACAGATACGCAGTATTTT	CASRLSGAPTDTQYF
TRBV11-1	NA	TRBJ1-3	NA	TGTGCCAGCAGCTTAAATGGAAACACCATATATTTT	CASSLNGNTIYF
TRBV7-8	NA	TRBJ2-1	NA	TGTGCCAGCAGCTGGCGGAGGCAGAACAATGAGCAGTTCTTC	CASSWRRQNNEQFF
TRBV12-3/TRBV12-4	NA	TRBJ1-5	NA	TGTGCCAGCAGCTATAATGATCAGCCCCAGCATTTT	CASSYNDQPQHF